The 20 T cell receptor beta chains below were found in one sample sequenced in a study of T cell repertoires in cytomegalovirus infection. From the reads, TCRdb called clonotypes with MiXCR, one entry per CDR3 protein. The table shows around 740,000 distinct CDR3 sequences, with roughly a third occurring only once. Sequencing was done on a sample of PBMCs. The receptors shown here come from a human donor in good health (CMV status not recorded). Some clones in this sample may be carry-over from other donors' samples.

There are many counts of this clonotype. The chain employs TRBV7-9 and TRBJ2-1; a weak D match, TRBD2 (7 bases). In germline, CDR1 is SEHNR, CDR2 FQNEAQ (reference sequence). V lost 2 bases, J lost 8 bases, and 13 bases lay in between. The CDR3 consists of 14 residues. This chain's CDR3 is CASSLLGGPDEQFF. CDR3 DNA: TGTGCCAGCAGCTTACTGGGGGGGCCAGATGAGCAGTTCTTC.

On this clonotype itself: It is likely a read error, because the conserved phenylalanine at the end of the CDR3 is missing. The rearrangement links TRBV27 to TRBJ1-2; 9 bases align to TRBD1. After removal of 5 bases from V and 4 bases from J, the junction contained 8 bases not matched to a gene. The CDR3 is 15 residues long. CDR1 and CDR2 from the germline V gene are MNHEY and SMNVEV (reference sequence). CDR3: CASSLQGAGGYGYTL. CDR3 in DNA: TGTGCCAGCAGTCTACAGGGGGCAGGGGGCTATGGCTACACCTTA.

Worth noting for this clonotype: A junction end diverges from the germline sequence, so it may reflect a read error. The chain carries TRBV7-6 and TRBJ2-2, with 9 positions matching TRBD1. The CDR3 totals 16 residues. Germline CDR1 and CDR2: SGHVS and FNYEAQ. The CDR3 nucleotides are TGTGCCAGCAGCCAAAGACAGGGGGGGAACACCAGGGAGCTGTTTTTT. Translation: CASSQRQGGNTRELFF.

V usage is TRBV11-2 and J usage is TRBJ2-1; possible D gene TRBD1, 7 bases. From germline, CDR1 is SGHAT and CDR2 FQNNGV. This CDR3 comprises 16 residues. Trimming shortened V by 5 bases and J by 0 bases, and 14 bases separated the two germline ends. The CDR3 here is CASSPRGDSSYNEQFF. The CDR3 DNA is TGTGCCAGCAGCCCCCGCGGGGACAGCTCCTACAATGAGCAGTTCTTC.

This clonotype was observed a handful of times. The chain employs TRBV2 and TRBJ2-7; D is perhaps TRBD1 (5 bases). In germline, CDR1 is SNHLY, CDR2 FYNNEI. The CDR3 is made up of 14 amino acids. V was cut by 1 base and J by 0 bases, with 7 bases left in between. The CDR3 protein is CASSEEGLSYEQYF. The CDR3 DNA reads TGTGCCAGCAGTGAAGAGGGGCTCTCCTACGAGCAGTACTTC.

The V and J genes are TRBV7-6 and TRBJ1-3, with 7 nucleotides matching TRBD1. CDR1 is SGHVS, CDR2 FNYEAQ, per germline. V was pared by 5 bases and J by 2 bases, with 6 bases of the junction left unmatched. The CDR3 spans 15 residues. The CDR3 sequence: CASSGQAPAGNTIYF. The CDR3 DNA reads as TGTGCCAGCAGCGGACAGGCTCCAGCTGGAAACACCATATATTTT.

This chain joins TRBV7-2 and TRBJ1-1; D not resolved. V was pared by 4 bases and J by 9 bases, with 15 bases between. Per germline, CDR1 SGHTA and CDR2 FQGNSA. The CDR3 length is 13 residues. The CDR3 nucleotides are TGTGCCAGCAGCTCAACGTCCTGGTTAAAAGCTTTCTTT. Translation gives CASSSTSWLKAFF.

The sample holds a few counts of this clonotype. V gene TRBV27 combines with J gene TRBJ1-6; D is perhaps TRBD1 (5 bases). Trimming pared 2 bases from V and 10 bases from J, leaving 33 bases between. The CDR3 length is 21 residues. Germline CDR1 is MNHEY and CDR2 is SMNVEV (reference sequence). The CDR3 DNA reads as TGTGCCAGCAGTTTAGAGGTCACACCCCGGACCGAGAGGGGTGGGGCCTCACCCCTCCACTTT. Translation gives CASSLEVTPRTERGGASPLHF.

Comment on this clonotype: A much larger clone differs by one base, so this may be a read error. The CDR3 protein is CAISLGANVLTF. DNA of the CDR3: TGTGCCATCAGTTTAGGGGCCAACGTCCTGACTTTC. The chain is built from TRBV12-3 or TRBV12-4 and TRBJ2-6; unclear D gene. This CDR3 spans 12 amino acids.

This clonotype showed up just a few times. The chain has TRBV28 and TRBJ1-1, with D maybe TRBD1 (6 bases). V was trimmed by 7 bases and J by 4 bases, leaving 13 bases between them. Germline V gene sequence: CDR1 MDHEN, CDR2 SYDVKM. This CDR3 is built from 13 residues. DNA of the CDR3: TGTGCCAGCAATGGACGAGGGGGCACTGAAGCTTTCTTT. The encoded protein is CASNGRGGTEAFF.

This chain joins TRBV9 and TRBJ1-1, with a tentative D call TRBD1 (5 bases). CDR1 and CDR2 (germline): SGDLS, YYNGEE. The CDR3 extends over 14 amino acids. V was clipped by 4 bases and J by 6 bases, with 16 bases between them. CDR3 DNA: TGTGCCAGCAGCCCCCCGTGGGGGGGTCCTGAAGCTTTCTTT. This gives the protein CASSPPWGGPEAFF.

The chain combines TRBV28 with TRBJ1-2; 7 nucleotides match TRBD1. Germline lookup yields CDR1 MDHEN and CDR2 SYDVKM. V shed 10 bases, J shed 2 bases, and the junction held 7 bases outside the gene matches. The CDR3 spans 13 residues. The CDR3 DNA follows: TGTGCCACTTCGGACAGGCCAAACTATGGCTACACCTTC. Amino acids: CATSDRPNYGYTF.

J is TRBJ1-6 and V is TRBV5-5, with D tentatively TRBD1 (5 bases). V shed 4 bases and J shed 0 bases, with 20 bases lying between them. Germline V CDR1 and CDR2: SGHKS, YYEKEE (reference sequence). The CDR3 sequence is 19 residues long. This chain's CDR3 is CASSQERGGGGSYNSPLHF. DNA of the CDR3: TGTGCCAGCAGCCAAGAACGGGGCGGTGGGGGCTCCTATAATTCACCCCTCCACTTT.

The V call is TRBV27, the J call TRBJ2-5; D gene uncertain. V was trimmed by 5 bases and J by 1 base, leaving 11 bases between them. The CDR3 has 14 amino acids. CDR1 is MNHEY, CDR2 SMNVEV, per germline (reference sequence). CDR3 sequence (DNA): TGTGCCAGCAGTCTTCGGACGGCCCAAGAGACCCAGTACTTC. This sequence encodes CASSLRTAQETQYF.

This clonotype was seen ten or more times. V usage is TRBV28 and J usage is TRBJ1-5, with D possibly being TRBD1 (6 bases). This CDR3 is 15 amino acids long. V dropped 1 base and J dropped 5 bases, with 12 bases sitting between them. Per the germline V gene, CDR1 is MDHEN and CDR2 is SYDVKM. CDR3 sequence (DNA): TGTGCCAGCAGTTTATCAGGGGTAGGGCATCAGCCCCAGCATTTT. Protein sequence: CASSLSGVGHQPQHF. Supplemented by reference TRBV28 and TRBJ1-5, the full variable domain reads DVKVTQSSRYLVKRTGEKVFLECVQDMDHENMFWYRQDPGLGLRLIYFSYDVKMKEKGDIPEGYSVSREKKERFSLILESASTNQTSMYLCASSLSGVGHQPQHFGDGTRLSIL.

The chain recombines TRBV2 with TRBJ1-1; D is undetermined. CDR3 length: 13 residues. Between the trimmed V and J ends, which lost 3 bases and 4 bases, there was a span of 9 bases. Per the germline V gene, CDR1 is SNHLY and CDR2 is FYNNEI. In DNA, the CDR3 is TGTGCCAGCAGTGAGGAGGTAGCCACTGAAGCTTTCTTT. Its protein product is CASSEEVATEAFF.

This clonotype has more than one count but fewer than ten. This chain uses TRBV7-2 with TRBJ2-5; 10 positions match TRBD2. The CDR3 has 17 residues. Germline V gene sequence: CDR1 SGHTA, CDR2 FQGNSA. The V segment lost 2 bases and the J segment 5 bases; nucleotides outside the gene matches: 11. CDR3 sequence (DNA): TGTGCCAGCAGCTTAATCCAGCGGGGGGGCTGGCGGGAGACCCAGTACTTC. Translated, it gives CASSLIQRGGWRETQYF.

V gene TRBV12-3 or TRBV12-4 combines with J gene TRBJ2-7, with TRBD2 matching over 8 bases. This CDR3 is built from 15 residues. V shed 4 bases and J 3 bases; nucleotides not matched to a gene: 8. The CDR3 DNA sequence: TGTGCCAGCAGTTCGGGGGGGTATCTATACTACGAGCAGTACTTC. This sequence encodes CASSSGGYLYYEQYF.

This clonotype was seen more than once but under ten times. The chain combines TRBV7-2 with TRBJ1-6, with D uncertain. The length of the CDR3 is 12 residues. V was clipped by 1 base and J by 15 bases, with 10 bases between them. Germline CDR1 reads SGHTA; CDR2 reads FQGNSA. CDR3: CASSLGAGVLHF. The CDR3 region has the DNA TGTGCCAGCAGCTTAGGAGCTGGCGTCCTCCACTTT.

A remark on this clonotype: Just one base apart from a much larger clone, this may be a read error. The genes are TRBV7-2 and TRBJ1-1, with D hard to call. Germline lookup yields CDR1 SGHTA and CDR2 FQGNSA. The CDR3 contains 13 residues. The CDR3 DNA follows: TGTGCCAGCAGCTCTATCATGAACACTGAAGATTTCTTT. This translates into CASSSIMNTEDFF.